The clone carrying this TCR beta chain was detected only a few times. Antigen specificity is unknown. The data originate from a study of T cell repertoires in cytomegalovirus infection. Germline CDR1 reads MNHEY; CDR2 reads SMNVEV (reference sequence). V was cut by 5 bases and J by 5 bases, with 15 bases left in between. The CDR3 contains 14 residues. TCRdb itself ran the reads through MiXCR, one entry per CDR3 protein. The sample gives hundreds of thousands of distinct CDR3 sequences, 31% of which show up once; over 13% is in the top ten. The chain recombines TRBV27 with TRBJ2-5; D gene unclear. Specimen: cultured CD8+ T cells from PBMCs, collected from culture after CMV antigen stimulation. The TCR originated in a human donor in good health (CMV status not recorded). Some clones in this sample may be carry-over from other donors' samples. This chain's CDR3 is CASSPPQKGETQYF. The CDR3 DNA reads as TGTGCCAGCAGTCCACCTCAAAAGGGTGAGACCCAGTACTTC.